This T cell receptor (beta chain) is from a study of blood T cell repertoires in COVID-19. Study context: Italy, Spain and the United States were the sources of the convalescent and acute COVID-19 samples. Sources were T cells, B-cell-depleted T cells, or PBMCs; the material itself was cDNA or gDNA.

Study processing details: The authors estimated nucleated cell counts from reference gene primer amplification. Sequenced by immunoSEQ multiplex PCR; TCRdb stores in-frame clones only, minus some. From that table come the V and J calls and clone size; the DNA was used to work out D and trimming. This repertoire shows fewer than 400,000 clones, about nine tenths found once; its top ten account for less than 3.5%. Trimming left V 2 bases short and J 6 bases short, with 10 bases between. The CDR3 has 13 residues. Germline V gene lookup returns CDR1 MNHEY and CDR2 SVGAGI. Seattle-derived patients entered the study during active infection and were followed longitudinally.

This chain links TRBV6-5 with TRBJ1-1; D gene unclear. The clonotype originates from a woman in her twenties or thirties with COVID-19, enrolled during active disease. Input material: peripheral blood. The CDR3, as DNA: TGTGCCAGCAGTTACGGAGCGGGTTCTGAAGCTTTCTTT. This encodes CASSYGAGSEAFF.